A single sample is the source of the 5 T cell receptor beta chains below, sequenced in a study of response to subunit inactivated influenza vaccine. MiXCR, run by TCRdb on the RT-PCR reads, gives a single entry per CDR3 protein. The data contain under 750,000 distinct CDR3 sequences, 10% to 15% of them singletons. The starting material was PBMCs from blood, obtained on the day of vaccination. The receptors were sampled from a man aged 50 to 60 who received an inactivated influenza vaccine.

This clonotype has just a few counts. The chain carries TRBV25-1 and TRBJ2-1; TRBD2 agrees at 11 bases. V lost 4 bases, J lost 5 bases, and 4 bases stayed unmatched. The CDR3 covers 15 residues. Germline V gene sequence: CDR1 MGHDK, CDR2 SYGVNS. The CDR3 region is CASSGRLAGNNEQFF. The CDR3 DNA reads TGTGCCAGCAGTGGGAGACTAGCGGGGAACAATGAGCAGTTCTTC. Full variable domain (outside the CDR3, taken from reference TRBV25-1 and TRBJ2-1): EADIYQTPRYLVIGTGKKITLECSQTMGHDKMYWYQQDPGMELHLIHYSYGVNSTEKGDLSSESTVSRIRTEHFPLTLESARPSHTSQYLCASSGRLAGNNEQFFGPGTRLTVL.

This chain uses TRBV12-3 or TRBV12-4 with TRBJ2-3; D not certain. CDR3 size: 15 residues. V was cut by 0 bases and J by 6 bases, with 13 bases left in between. DNA of the CDR3: TGTGCCAGCAGTTTAGCACAGTCTGACCGGGATACGCAGTATTTT. It yields the protein CASSLAQSDRDTQYF.

The chain carries TRBV7-6 and TRBJ2-7, with D perhaps matching TRBD2 (5 bases). Germline CDR1 SGHVS, CDR2 FNYEAQ. The CDR3 sequence is 13 residues long. The ends were cut back, 2 bases at V and 4 bases at J, with 9 bases in the middle. CDR3 in amino acids: CASSLSQRYEQYF. Here the CDR3 DNA reads TGTGCCAGCAGCTTAAGCCAGCGGTACGAGCAGTACTTC. Filled out from reference TRBV7-6 and TRBJ2-7, the complete variable domain reads GAGVSQSPRYKVTKRGQDVALRCDPISGHVSLYWYRQALGQGPEFLTYFNYEAQQDKSGLPNDRFSAERPEGSISTLTIQRTEQRDSAMYRCASSLSQRYEQYFGPGTRLTVT.

The J gene is TRBJ2-3, the V gene TRBV18; a weak D match, TRBD1 (6 bases). The CDR3 runs 13 residues. The ends were cut back, 8 bases at V and 2 bases at J, with 11 bases in the middle. Germline assignment: CDR1 KGHSH and CDR2 LQKENI. As DNA, the CDR3 is TGTGCCAGCCGGGACACGAACACAGATACGCAGTATTTT. This sequence encodes CASRDTNTDTQYF.

This clonotype was observed many times. The CDR3 nucleotides read TGTGCCAGCAGCTTATCCGGGGTCGCGGAGACCCAGTACTTC. It codes for CASSLSGVAETQYF. The chain employs TRBV7-9 and TRBJ2-5; possibly TRBD2 for D (5 bases). Trimming took off 2 bases at V and 5 bases at J, with 12 bases between the two ends. This CDR3 has 14 amino acids. Germline CDR1 is SEHNR and CDR2 is FQNEAQ (reference sequence).